The 11 T cell receptor beta chains given below trace back to one sample, sequenced in a study of blood T cell repertoires in COVID-19. Clones were sequenced by immunoSEQ multiplex PCR, and TCRdb holds only the in-frame ones, with some missing. This sample has roughly 200,000 clones, with over 65% found just once. Sample: peripheral blood. These receptors were taken from a person aged 70 to 85 with COVID-19, enrolled during active disease.

This clone has more than one count but fewer than ten. The rearrangement links TRBV5-4 to TRBJ1-1, with D tentatively TRBD1 (6 bases). Germline CDR1 and CDR2: SGHNT and YYREEE (reference sequence). The CDR3 runs 14 residues. Trimming pared 4 bases from V and 1 base from J, leaving 11 bases between. CDR3 nucleotides: TGTGCCAGCAGCCAACAGGGTAGGAACACTGAAGCTTTCTTT. Translated: CASSQQGRNTEAFF.

V usage is TRBV11-2 and J usage is TRBJ2-1; TRBD2 agrees at 12 bases. Unmatched junction bases numbered 11, after V lost 3 bases and J lost 8 bases. Germline V CDR1 and CDR2: SGHAT, FQNNGV. CDR3 length: 17 amino acids. The CDR3 DNA is TGTGCCAGCAGCTTCCTGCTAGCGGGAGGGCCGGATTATGAGCAGTTCTTC. Translation: CASSFLLAGGPDYEQFF.

The rearrangement links TRBV28 to TRBJ1-3, with D uncertain. Germline CDR1 reads MDHEN; CDR2 reads SYDVKM. This CDR3 region has 17 residues. The germline V and J ends were trimmed by 2 bases and 4 bases, with 18 bases remaining between them. CDR3 loop: CASSLETGVIAGNTIYF. The CDR3 bases are TGTGCCAGCAGTTTAGAGACCGGGGTTATTGCCGGAAACACCATATATTTT.

V is TRBV19 and J is TRBJ1-2; TRBD1 aligns across 7 bases. This CDR3 has 18 amino acids. V trimming: 3 bases; J trimming: 6 bases; junction bases outside the gene matches: 19. Germline CDR1 and CDR2: LNHDA and SQIVND (reference sequence). The CDR3 region has the DNA TGTGCCAGTAGTATCGCCGATGGATTTCGGACAGGAATGGATGGCTACACCTTC. Translated: CASSIADGFRTGMDGYTF.

This chain joins TRBV27 and TRBJ2-7, with D hard to call. Germline CDR1 and CDR2: MNHEY and SMNVEV (reference sequence). Trimming removed 5 bases from V and 0 bases from J, with 5 bases in between. The CDR3 has 12 residues. CDR3 protein: CASSPLSYEQYF. The CDR3 DNA is TGTGCCAGCAGTCCCCTCTCCTACGAGCAGTACTTC.

This chain connects TRBV19 to TRBJ1-5; D is unclear. Trimming stripped 6 bases from V and 7 bases from J, with 10 bases between. This CDR3 comprises 12 residues. Per the germline V gene, CDR1 is LNHDA and CDR2 is SQIVND (reference sequence). CDR3: CASSYAQQPQHF. The CDR3 DNA is TGTGCCAGTAGCTACGCTCAACAGCCCCAGCATTTT.

Only one count was recorded for this clone. V and J are TRBV19 and TRBJ2-5; the D gene is possibly TRBD2 (7 bases). CDR1 is LNHDA and CDR2 is SQIVND in the germline V gene (reference sequence). Trimming cost V 6 bases and J 3 bases, with 17 bases left between them. This CDR3 region has 15 residues. The chain's CDR3 is CASRRGGEVKETQYF. The CDR3, as DNA: TGTGCCAGTAGGAGGGGGGGTGAGGTTAAAGAGACCCAGTACTTC.

The chain couples TRBV19 to TRBJ1-2, with D maybe TRBD1 (6 bases). V was shortened by 3 bases and J by 6 bases, with 14 bases between the two germline ends. There are 14 residues in the CDR3. The germline gives CDR1 LNHDA, CDR2 SQIVND (reference sequence). CDR3 sequence reads: CASSIGGPDDGYTF. CDR3 DNA sequence: TGTGCCAGTAGTATCGGGGGGCCGGACGATGGCTACACCTTC.

This clone was seen a few times. V usage is TRBV6-2 or TRBV6-3 and J usage is TRBJ2-3; the D gene is possibly TRBD2 (7 bases). Trimming stripped 6 bases from V and 1 base from J, with 14 bases between. Germline loops: CDR1 MNHEY, CDR2 SVGEGT. The CDR3 runs 15 residues. The CDR3, as DNA: TGTGCCAGCAGACCTCGGGGGGCCGGCACAGATACGCAGTATTTT. Its protein is CASRPRGAGTDTQYF.

This clone was detected once. This chain joins TRBV7-2 and TRBJ1-6; unclear D gene. This CDR3 comprises 13 residues. CDR1 is SGHTA, CDR2 FQGNSA, per germline. Deletions cut 5 bases from V and 10 bases from J, with 12 bases between. This chain's CDR3 is CASSPVQISPLHF. The CDR3 coding sequence is TGTGCCAGCAGCCCAGTACAGATATCACCCCTCCACTTT.

V usage is TRBV10-3 and J usage is TRBJ2-7, with D perhaps matching TRBD1 (6 bases). Germline V gene lookup returns CDR1 ENHRY and CDR2 SYGVKD. The V gene lost 4 bases and the J gene lost 6 bases, with 22 bases spanning the gap. The CDR3 is made up of 16 amino acids. CDR3 in DNA: TGTGCCATCAGTGGGTCGGCCCAGACAGGAGGCGTCGAGCAGTACTTC. Protein product: CAISGSAQTGGVEQYF.